This T cell receptor (beta chain) stems from a study of T cell changes during pregnancy in multiple sclerosis. This CDR3 contains 12 residues. Trimming took off 4 bases at V and 3 bases at J, with 7 bases between the two ends. The germline CDR1 and CDR2 sequences are SQVTM and ANQGSEA. Some clones are missing from TCRdb's copy, which holds only in-frame ones; the method was immunoSEQ multiplex PCR. The sample lists fewer than 70,000 clones; just under 95% were seen once. Source: peripheral blood, taken in the second trimester of pregnancy. The clonotype originates from a female donor with multiple sclerosis, enrolled in a pregnancy study. V and J are TRBV29-1 and TRBJ1-5; no firm D call. CDR3 residues: CSVGHPNQPQHF. CDR3 bases: TGCAGCGTTGGACACCCCAATCAGCCCCAGCATTTT.